The T cell receptor beta chain described here comes from a study of T cells of healthy individuals. Using its own MiXCR run on the 5' RACE reads, TCRdb lists one record per CDR3 protein. The sample holds fewer than 90,000 distinct CDR3 sequences, about 5% seen once. This CDR3 is built from 11 residues. V lost 5 bases, J lost 10 bases, and 9 bases lay in between. CDR1 is SEHNR, CDR2 FQNEAQ, per germline (reference sequence). This clonotype was seen ten or more times. The TCR comes from a female donor in good health. The chain recombines TRBV7-9 with TRBJ2-1, with D perhaps assigned TRBD1 or TRBD2 (5 bases each). The CDR3 spells CASSEGQEQFF. The CDR3 coding sequence is TGTGCCAGCAGCGAGGGGCAGGAGCAGTTCTTC.